The sequence of this T cell receptor (beta chain) was determined in a study of glioma-infiltrating T cells. As for the study in general: Low-grade gliomas were grade II; glioblastomas were grade IV at initial diagnosis.

TCR alpha and beta CDR3 regions were amplified from RNA using iRepertoire nested multiplex PCR. In TCRdb, the multiplex PCR reads were re-called with MiXCR into one record per CDR3 protein. The sample lists 300,000 to 400,000 distinct CDR3 sequences, 41% occurring once. Looked up from germline, CDR1 is SGHNT and CDR2 is YYREEE (reference sequence). This CDR3 is built from 14 residues. Trimming pared 1 base from V and 5 bases from J, leaving 10 bases between. The sample holds a few counts of this clonotype. The receptor comes from a human donor with low-grade glioma or glioblastoma, undergoing nonglioma brain surgery, or in good health (not recorded which). The chain has TRBV5-4 and TRBJ2-1; weak D call: TRBD2 (5 bases). Sequenced sample: glioma tissue, nonneoplastic brain tissue, or PBMCs (not recorded which). In nucleotides, the CDR3 is TGTGCCAGCAGCTTGCTACTGCGGGACAATGAGCAGTTCTTC. Its translation is CASSLLLRDNEQFF.